This T cell receptor beta chain was profiled in a study of T cell repertoires in cytomegalovirus infection. Study overall: Public TCR beta signatures provided an indication of both CMV infection and a matching HLA type.

Trimming pared 5 bases from V and 3 bases from J, leaving 14 bases between. The CDR3 covers 16 residues. This clonotype was observed many times. TCRdb recomputed calls from the reads with MiXCR, one row per CDR3 protein. This table has around 170,000 distinct CDR3 sequences, about 15% appearing once. The clonotype originates from a human donor in good health (CMV status not recorded). Some clones in this sample may be carry-over from other donors' samples. Sequencing was done on a sample of PBMCs. The gene calls are TRBV12-3 or TRBV12-4 and TRBJ2-6; no definite D call. The DNA for the CDR3 is TGTGCCAGCAGTCCTGTCTGGGGTAATGGGGCCAACGTCCTGACTTTC. Protein sequence: CASSPVWGNGANVLTF.